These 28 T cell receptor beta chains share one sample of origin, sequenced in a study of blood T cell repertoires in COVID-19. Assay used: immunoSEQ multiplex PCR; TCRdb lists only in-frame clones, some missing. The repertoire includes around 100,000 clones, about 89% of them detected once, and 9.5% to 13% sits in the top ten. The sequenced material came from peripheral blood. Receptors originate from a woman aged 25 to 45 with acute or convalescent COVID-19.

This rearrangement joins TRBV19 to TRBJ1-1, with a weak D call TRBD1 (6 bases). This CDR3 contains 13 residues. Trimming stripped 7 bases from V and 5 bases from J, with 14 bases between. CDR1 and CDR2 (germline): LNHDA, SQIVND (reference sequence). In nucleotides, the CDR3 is TGTGCCAGTACCTCACAGGGTCGGACTGAAGCTTTCTTT. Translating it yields CASTSQGRTEAFF.

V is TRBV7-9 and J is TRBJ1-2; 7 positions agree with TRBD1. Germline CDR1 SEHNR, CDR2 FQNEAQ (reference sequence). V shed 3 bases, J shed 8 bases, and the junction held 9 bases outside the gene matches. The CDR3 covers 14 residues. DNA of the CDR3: TGTGCCAGCAGCTTGGGAGACAGGGCTAAAGGCTACACCTTC. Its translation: CASSLGDRAKGYTF. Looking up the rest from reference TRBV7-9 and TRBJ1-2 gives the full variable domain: DTGVSQNPRHKITKRGQNVTFRCDPISEHNRLYWYRQTLGQGPEFLTYFQNEAQLEKSRLLSDRFSAERPKGSFSTLEIQRTEQGDSAMYLCASSLGDRAKGYTFGSGTRLTVV.

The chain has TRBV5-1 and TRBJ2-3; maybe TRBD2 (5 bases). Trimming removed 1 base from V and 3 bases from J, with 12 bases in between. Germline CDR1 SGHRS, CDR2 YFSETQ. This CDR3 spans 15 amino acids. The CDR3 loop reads CASSLPLDSTDTQYF. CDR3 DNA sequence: TGCGCCAGCAGCTTGCCCCTGGACTCGACAGATACGCAGTATTTT.

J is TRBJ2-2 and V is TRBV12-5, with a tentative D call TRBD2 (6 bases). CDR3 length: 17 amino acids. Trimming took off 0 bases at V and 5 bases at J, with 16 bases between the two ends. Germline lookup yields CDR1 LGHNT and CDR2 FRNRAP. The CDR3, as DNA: TGTGCTAGTGGTTTGGTACTGGAGGGGCGGACAACCGGGGAGCTGTTTTTT. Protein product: CASGLVLEGRTTGELFF.

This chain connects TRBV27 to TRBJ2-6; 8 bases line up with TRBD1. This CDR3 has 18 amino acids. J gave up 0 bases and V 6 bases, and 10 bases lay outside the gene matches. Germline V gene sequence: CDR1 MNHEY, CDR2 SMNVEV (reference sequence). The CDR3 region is CASRPGQGAGSGANVLTF. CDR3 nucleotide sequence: TGTGCCAGCAGGCCCGGACAGGGAGCAGGCTCTGGGGCCAACGTCCTGACTTTC.

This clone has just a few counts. CDR3 residues: CASSPRQGNMNTEAFF. The CDR3, as DNA: TGTGCCAGCAGCCCCAGACAGGGAAACATGAACACTGAAGCTTTCTTT. The chain uses TRBV5-6 and TRBJ1-1, with TRBD1 matching over 7 bases. The junction had 9 bases not matched to a gene; V was cut back by 4 bases and J by 0 bases. From germline, CDR1 is SGHDT and CDR2 YYEEEE. This CDR3 comprises 16 residues.

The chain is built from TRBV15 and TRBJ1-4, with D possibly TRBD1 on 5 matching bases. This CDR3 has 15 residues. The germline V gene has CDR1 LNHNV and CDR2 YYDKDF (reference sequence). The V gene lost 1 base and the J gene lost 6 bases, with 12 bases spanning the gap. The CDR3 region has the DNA TGTGCCACCAGCAGAGTGGCAGGGCCGGATGAAAAACTGTTTTTT. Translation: CATSRVAGPDEKLFF. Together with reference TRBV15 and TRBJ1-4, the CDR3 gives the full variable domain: DAMVIQNPRYQVTQFGKPVTLSCSQTLNHNVMYWYQQKSSQAPKLLFHYYDKDFNNEADTPDNFQSRRPNTSFCFLDIRSPGLGDTAMYLCATSRVAGPDEKLFFGSGTQLSVL.

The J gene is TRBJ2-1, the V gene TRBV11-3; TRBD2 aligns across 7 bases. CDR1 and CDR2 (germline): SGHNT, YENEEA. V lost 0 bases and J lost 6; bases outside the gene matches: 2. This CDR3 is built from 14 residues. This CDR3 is CASSLDGGSNEQFF. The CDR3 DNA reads TGTGCCAGCAGCTTAGACGGGGGGAGCAATGAGCAGTTCTTC.

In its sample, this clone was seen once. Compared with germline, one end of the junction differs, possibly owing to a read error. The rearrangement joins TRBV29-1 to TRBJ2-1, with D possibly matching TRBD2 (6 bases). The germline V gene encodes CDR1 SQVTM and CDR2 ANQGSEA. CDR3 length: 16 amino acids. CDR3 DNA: TGCAGCGTTGGAAAAGGGGCGGCGGGATCCTCCAATGAGCAGTTCTTC. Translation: CSVGKGAAGSSNEQFF.

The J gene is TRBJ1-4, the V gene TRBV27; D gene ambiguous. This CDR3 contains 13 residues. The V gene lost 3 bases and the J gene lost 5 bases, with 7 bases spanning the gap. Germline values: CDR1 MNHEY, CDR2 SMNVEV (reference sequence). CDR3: CASSFSGNEKLFF. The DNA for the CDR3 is TGTGCCAGCAGTTTTTCGGGGAATGAAAAACTGTTTTTT.

DNA of the CDR3: TGCGCCAGCAGCTTGGGCGGCTCAGAAACCGGCTACACCTTC. It encodes CASSLGGSETGYTF. The chain employs TRBV5-1 and TRBJ1-2; D call uncertain. The CDR3 is 14 residues long. Germline V gene data show CDR1 as SGHRS and CDR2 as YFSETQ. With 0 bases removed from V and 8 bases from J, the gap between germline ends came to 14 bases.

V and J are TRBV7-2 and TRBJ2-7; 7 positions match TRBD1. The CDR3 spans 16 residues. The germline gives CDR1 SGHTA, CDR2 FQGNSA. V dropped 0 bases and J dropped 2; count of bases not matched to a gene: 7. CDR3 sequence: CASSLAAGGSTYEQYF. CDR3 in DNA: TGTGCCAGCAGCTTAGCCGCAGGGGGATCGACCTACGAGCAGTACTTC.

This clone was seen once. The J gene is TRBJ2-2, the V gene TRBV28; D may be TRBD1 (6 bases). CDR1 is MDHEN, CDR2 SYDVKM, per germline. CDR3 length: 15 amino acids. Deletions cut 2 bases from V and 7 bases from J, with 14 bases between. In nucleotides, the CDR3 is TGTGCCAGCAGTTTACCCCAAACAGGGATCGGGGAGCTGTTTTTT. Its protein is CASSLPQTGIGELFF.

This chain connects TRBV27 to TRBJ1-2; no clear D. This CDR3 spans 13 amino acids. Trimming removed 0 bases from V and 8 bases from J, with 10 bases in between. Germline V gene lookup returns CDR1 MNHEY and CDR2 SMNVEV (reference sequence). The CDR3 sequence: CASSLSSWSGYTF. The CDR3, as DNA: TGTGCCAGCAGTTTATCCTCTTGGAGCGGCTACACCTTC.

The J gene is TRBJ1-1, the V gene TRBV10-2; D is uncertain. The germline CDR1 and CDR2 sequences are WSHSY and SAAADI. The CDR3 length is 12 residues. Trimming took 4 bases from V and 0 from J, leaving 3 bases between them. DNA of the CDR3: TGCGCCAGCAGTGCTGTGAACACTGAAGCTTTCTTT. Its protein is CASSAVNTEAFF.

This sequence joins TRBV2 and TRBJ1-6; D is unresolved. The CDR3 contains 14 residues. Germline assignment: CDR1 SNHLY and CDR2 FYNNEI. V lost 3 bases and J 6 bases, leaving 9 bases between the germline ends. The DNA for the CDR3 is TGTGCCAGCAGTGACACTGGGAGTAATTCACCCCTCCACTTT. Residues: CASSDTGSNSPLHF. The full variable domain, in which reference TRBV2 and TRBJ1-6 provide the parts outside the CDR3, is EPEVTQTPSHQVTQMGQEVILRCVPISNHLYFYWYRQILGQKVEFLVSFYNNEISEKSEIFDDQFSVERPDGSNFTLKIRSTKLEDSAMYFCASSDTGSNSPLHFGNGTRLTVT.

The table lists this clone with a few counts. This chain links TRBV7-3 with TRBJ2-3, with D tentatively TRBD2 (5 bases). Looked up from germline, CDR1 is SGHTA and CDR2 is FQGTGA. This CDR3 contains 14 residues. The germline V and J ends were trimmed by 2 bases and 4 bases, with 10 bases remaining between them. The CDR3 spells CASSLLGVADTQYF. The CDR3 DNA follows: TGTGCCAGCAGCTTACTCGGGGTAGCAGATACGCAGTATTTT.

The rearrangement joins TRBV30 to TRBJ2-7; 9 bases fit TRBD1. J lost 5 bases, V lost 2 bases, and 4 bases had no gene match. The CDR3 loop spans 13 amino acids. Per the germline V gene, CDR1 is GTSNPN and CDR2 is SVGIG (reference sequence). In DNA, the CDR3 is TGTGCCTGGAGTCCGGGACAGGGAAACGAGCAGTACTTC. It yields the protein CAWSPGQGNEQYF.

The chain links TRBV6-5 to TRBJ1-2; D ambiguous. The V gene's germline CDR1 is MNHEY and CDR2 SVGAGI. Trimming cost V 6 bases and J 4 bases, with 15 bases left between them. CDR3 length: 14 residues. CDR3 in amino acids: CASRDRTGGYGYTF. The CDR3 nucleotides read TGTGCCAGCAGGGACCGGACGGGAGGCTATGGCTACACCTTC.

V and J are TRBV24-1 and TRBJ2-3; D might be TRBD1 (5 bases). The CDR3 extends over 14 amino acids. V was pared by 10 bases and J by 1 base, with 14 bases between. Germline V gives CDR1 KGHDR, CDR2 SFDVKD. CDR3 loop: CATNKGEGTDTQYF. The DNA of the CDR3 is TGTGCCACGAATAAAGGGGAAGGCACAGATACGCAGTATTTT.

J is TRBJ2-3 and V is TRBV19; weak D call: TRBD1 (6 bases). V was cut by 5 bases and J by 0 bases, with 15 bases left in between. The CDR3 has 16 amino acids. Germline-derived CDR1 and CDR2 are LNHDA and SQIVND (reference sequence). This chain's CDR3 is CASSFYRAPSTDTQYF. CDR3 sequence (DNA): TGTGCCAGTAGTTTCTACAGGGCACCGAGCACAGATACGCAGTATTTT.

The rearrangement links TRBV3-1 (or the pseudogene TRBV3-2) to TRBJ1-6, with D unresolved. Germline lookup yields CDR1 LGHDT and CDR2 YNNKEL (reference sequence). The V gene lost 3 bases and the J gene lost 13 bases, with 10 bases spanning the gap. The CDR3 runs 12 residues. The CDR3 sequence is CASSQRAGPLHF. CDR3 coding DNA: TGTGCCAGCAGCCAGAGGGCCGGCCCCCTCCACTTT.

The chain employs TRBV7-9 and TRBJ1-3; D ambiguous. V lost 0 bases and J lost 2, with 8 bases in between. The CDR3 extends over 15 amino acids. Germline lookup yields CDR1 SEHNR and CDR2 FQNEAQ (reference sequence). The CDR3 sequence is CASSLAPTAGNTIYF. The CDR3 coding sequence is TGTGCCAGCAGCTTAGCCCCAACAGCTGGAAACACCATATATTTT.

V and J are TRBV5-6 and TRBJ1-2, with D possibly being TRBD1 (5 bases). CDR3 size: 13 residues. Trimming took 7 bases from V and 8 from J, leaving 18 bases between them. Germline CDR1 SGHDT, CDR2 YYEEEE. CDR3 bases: TGTGCCAGCGCCCCAGGGTTCCTGCGGGGCTACACCTTC. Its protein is CASAPGFLRGYTF.

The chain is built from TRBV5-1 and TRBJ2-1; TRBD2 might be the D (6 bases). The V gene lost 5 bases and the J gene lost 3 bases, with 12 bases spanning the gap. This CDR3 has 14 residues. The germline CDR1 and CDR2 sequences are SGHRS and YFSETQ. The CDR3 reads CASRFGGIYNEQFF. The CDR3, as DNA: TGCGCCAGCAGATTCGGAGGGATCTACAATGAGCAGTTCTTC.

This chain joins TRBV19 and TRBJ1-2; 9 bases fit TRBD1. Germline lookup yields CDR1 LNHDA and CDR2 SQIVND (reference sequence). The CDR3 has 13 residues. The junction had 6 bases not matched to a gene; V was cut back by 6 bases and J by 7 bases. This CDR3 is CASSYRGLTGYTF. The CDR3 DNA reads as TGTGCCAGTAGCTACAGGGGGCTTACTGGCTACACCTTC.

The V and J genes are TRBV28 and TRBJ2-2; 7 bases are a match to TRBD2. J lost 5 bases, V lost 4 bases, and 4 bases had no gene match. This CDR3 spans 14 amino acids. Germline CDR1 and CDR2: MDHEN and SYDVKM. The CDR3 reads CASSSSGVTGELFF. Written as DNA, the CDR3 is TGTGCCAGCAGTTCAAGCGGGGTAACCGGGGAGCTGTTTTTT.

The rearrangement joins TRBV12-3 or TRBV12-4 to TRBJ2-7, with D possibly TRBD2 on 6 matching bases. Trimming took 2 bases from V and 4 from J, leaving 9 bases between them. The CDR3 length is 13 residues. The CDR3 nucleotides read TGTGCCAGCAGTTTACGGGAGAATTACGAGCAGTACTTC. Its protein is CASSLRENYEQYF.